The rows below give T cell receptor beta chains drawn from one sample of a study of Graves' ophthalmopathy and Graves' hyperthyroidism. TCRdb reprocessed the multiplex PCR reads via MiXCR and lists one record per CDR3 protein. This sample has around 1.1 million distinct CDR3 sequences, with about 38% found just once. Sequenced sample: peripheral blood or thyroid tissue (not recorded which). These receptors came from an adult man with Graves' hyperthyroidism. Both conserved end residues are part of each CDR3. D genes are given only for firm matches. Size tells how often a clone was seen (once, few, many) or the class of an expanded clone, and some rows leave it out.

>TRBV28|NA|TRBJ2-5|NA
CASKPGIGTQYF
TGTGCCAGCAAACCGGGGATCGGGACCCAGTACTTC
>TRBV29-1|NA|TRBJ2-7|NA
CSVGRANGYEQYF
TGCAGCGTTGGCCGGGCGAATGGCTACGAGCAGTACTTC
>TRBV4-3|TRBD1|TRBJ2-7|NA
CASSRSEQGADEQYF
TGCGCCAGCAGCCGCTCAGAACAGGGGGCCGACGAGCAGTACTTC
>TRBV19|NA|TRBJ2-5|few
CASSQRRGTQYF
TGTGCCAGTAGTCAAAGGCGTGGGACCCAGTACTTC
>TRBV28|NA|TRBJ1-5|few
CASTKVGVSQPQHF
TGTGCCAGTACTAAGGTGGGAGTATCTCAGCCCCAGCATTTT
>TRBV4-1|NA|TRBJ1-1|few
CASSQERPTEAFF
TGCGCCAGCAGCCAAGAACGCCCCACTGAAGCTTTCTTT
>TRBV7-2|NA|TRBJ2-7|NA
CASSLNSGRHEQYF
TGTGCCAGCAGCTTGAACTCAGGGCGTCACGAGCAGTACTTC
>TRBV29-1|TRBD1|TRBJ1-2|once
CSTKTGGIYGYTF
TGCAGCACCAAGACAGGGGGGATCTATGGCTACACCTTC
>TRBV29-1|TRBD2|TRBJ2-7|NA
CSVRTSGGAYREQYF
TGCAGCGTTCGGACTAGCGGGGGCGCCTATAGGGAGCAGTACTTC
>TRBV19|NA|TRBJ2-7|many
CASSMWGPNYEQYF
TGTGCCAGTAGTATGTGGGGGCCTAACTACGAGCAGTACTTC
>TRBV29-1|NA|TRBJ1-4|many
CSVAPGSNEKLFF
TGCAGCGTTGCTCCAGGGTCTAATGAAAAACTGTTTTTT
>TRBV10-2|NA|TRBJ1-2|NA
CATKQAGGYTF
TGCGCCACTAAACAGGCCGGGGGCTACACCTTC
>TRBV20-1|NA|TRBJ2-1|NA
CSARVQPGQDYNEQFF
TGCAGTGCTAGAGTTCAACCAGGGCAGGATTACAATGAGCAGTTCTTC
>TRBV10-3|TRBD1|TRBJ2-7|NA
CARGDRGHYEQYF
TGTGCTAGGGGGGACAGGGGGCACTACGAGCAGTACTTC
>TRBV14|NA|TRBJ2-7|many
CASSQELGSLWHF
TGTGCCAGCAGCCAAGAATTGGGCAGCTTATGGCACTTC
>TRBV6-6|NA|TRBJ2-7|NA
CASSYDKTYEQYF
TGTGCCAGCAGTTATGACAAGACCTACGAGCAGTACTTC
>TRBV7-9|NA|TRBJ1-6|few
CASSSYGADHNSPLHF
TGTGCCAGCAGCTCATATGGGGCGGATCATAATTCACCCCTCCACTTT
>TRBV7-2|NA|TRBJ2-7|once
CASSLRRDPRRTGEQYF
TGTGCCAGCAGCTTACGGCGGGATCCGCGGCGCACCGGGGAGCAGTACTTC
>TRBV9|NA|TRBJ2-7|NA
CASSAGSGGYLYEQYF
TGTGCCAGCAGCGCCGGAAGTGGGGGGTACCTCTACGAGCAGTACTTC
>TRBV2|NA|TRBJ2-5|many
CASTRTIPRETQYF
TGTGCCAGCACTAGAACAATTCCCCGGGAGACCCAGTACTTC
>TRBV30|TRBD1|TRBJ1-5|NA
CAWSFGDRTSNQPQHF
TGTGCCTGGAGCTTCGGGGACAGGACAAGCAATCAGCCCCAGCATTTT
>TRBV18|NA|TRBJ1-1|few
CASSPVSISHAEAFF
TGTGCCAGCTCACCAGTTAGCATTTCTCACGCGGAAGCTTTCTTT
>TRBV12-3/TRBV12-4|NA|TRBJ1-4|few
CASSFREATNEKLFF
TGTGCCAGCAGTTTCAGGGAGGCTACCAATGAAAAACTGTTTTTT
>TRBV15|NA|TRBJ1-1|many
CATSIGGAGGAFF
TGTGCCACCAGCATAGGTGGTGCCGGGGGAGCTTTCTTT
>TRBV25-1|NA|TRBJ1-2|many
CASSEHLDYGYTF
TGTGCCAGCAGTGAACATCTGGACTATGGCTACACCTTC
>TRBV2|NA|TRBJ1-6|many
CASKQVIEGSPLHF
TGTGCCAGCAAACAGGTGATTGAAGGTTCACCCCTCCACTTT
>TRBV5-1|NA|TRBJ2-2|NA
CASSFRTDITGELFF
TGCGCCAGCAGCTTCAGAACAGACATCACCGGGGAGCTGTTTTTT
>TRBV11-2|NA|TRBJ2-7|many
CASSLDLTPTFGEQYF
TGTGCCAGCAGCTTAGATTTGACACCGACTTTCGGGGAGCAGTACTTC
>TRBV5-4|NA|TRBJ1-6|NA
CASSQEQTKSPLHF
TGCGCCAGCAGCCAAGAACAGACCAAATCACCCCTCCACTTT
>TRBV12-3/TRBV12-4|NA|TRBJ1-5|few
CASSLGREGQPQHF
TGTGCCAGCAGTTTGGGTAGGGAGGGTCAGCCCCAGCATTTT
>TRBV12-3/TRBV12-4|NA|TRBJ2-7|many
CASSWDRYEQYF
TGTGCCAGCAGTTGGGACCGATACGAGCAGTACTTC
>TRBV30|NA|TRBJ2-7|NA
CAWSAGTYEQYF
TGTGCCTGGAGTGCCGGGACCTACGAGCAGTACTTC
>TRBV15|NA|TRBJ2-7|NA
CATSRARVTGAYEQYF
TGTGCCACCAGCAGAGCCCGGGTGACAGGCGCCTACGAGCAGTACTTC
>TRBV9|TRBD2|TRBJ2-7|few
CASSFGTSGGAAEQYF
TGTGCCAGCAGCTTCGGGACTAGCGGGGGGGCCGCCGAGCAGTACTTC
>TRBV7-8|NA|TRBJ2-5|many
CASSLGGFLYQETQYF
TGTGCCAGCAGCTTAGGGGGGTTTCTGTACCAAGAGACCCAGTACTTC
>TRBV10-3|TRBD1|TRBJ2-2|many
CAISGDSPTNTGELFF
TGTGCCATCAGTGGGGACAGCCCTACGAACACCGGGGAGCTGTTTTTT
>TRBV9|NA|TRBJ2-6|few
CASSTPRTAAGVKGSSGANVLTF
TGTGCCAGCAGCACCCCAAGGACAGCGGCAGGGGTTAAGGGCAGCTCTGGGGCCAACGTCCTGACTTTC
>TRBV20-1|NA|TRBJ2-5|many
CSARDGAAQETQYF
TGCAGTGCTAGAGATGGGGCAGCACAAGAGACCCAGTACTTC
>TRBV10-3|TRBD1|TRBJ1-2|few
CAISYAGGYGYTF
TGTGCCATCAGTTACGCAGGGGGCTATGGCTACACCTTC
>TRBV3-1|TRBD2|TRBJ2-5|NA
CASSPGLAGHQETQYF
TGTGCCAGCAGCCCGGGACTAGCGGGGCACCAAGAGACCCAGTACTTC
>TRBV5-4|NA|TRBJ2-7|few
CASRSWGAGLDGYEQYF
TGTGCCAGCAGAAGTTGGGGGGCAGGGCTTGATGGCTACGAGCAGTACTTC
>TRBV20-1|NA|TRBJ1-4|few
CSARRTLNEKLFF
TGCAGTGCTAGACGGACCCTAAATGAAAAACTGTTTTTT
>TRBV2|TRBD2|TRBJ2-5|NA
CASSELGQAGVETQYF
TGTGCCAGTAGTGAACTTGGGCAGGCGGGAGTGGAGACCCAGTACTTC
>TRBV29-1|NA|TRBJ2-5|many
CSVEEDRGYQETQYF
TGCAGCGTTGAAGAGGACAGAGGGTACCAAGAGACCCAGTACTTC
>TRBV29-1|TRBD1|TRBJ1-1|many
CSATGVLTEAFF
TGCAGCGCTACAGGGGTTCTCACTGAAGCTTTCTTT
>TRBV4-3|NA|TRBJ2-5|few
CASSQDLIGTGHRETQYF
TGCGCCAGCAGCCAAGATCTTATCGGCACAGGCCACAGGGAGACCCAGTACTTC
>TRBV2|NA|TRBJ2-2|many
CASSNREGGELFF
TGTGCCAGCAGTAACAGGGAGGGCGGGGAGCTGTTTTTT
>TRBV10-3|NA|TRBJ2-7|NA
CATGYVGGDEQYF
TGTGCCACCGGTTACGTAGGAGGGGACGAGCAGTACTTC